This TCR beta chain was recovered during a study of blood T cells in healthy people across ages. It was roughly 10 milliliters of peripheral blood that were drawn from each donor. This clonotype has ten or more counts. Its antigen is not identified. V lost 8 bases and J lost 10, with 21 bases in between. There are 14 residues in the CDR3. A second about 7 to 12 cycle PCR used barcoded and J-beta primers. TCRdb independently ran MiXCR on the 5' RACE reads; one entry per CDR3 protein. The sample lists 1.5 million to 2 million distinct CDR3 sequences, 25% to 30% occurring once. The study's findings and limits: Both naive CD4+ cell counts and diversity were greater in long-lived donors than in aged donors. Unknown donor CMV status possibly confounded expanded clonotype changes. Researchers judged that diversity estimates from one million T cells fell short of true values.

This sequence was found in a woman aged 25 to 39 in good health. J is TRBJ2-1 and V is TRBV12-3 or TRBV12-4; a weak D match, TRBD2 (6 bases). The specimen sequenced was blood. The CDR3 loop is CASQQWGRSEEQFF. The DNA of the CDR3 is TGTGCCAGCCAACAGTGGGGGAGGTCAGAGGAGCAGTTCTTC.